The text below deals with one T cell receptor (beta chain). In germline, CDR1 is KGHSH, CDR2 LQKENI. V shed 3 bases, J shed 2 bases, and the junction held 2 bases outside the gene matches. The CDR3 extends over 15 amino acids. The source of the sample is a study of blood T cell repertoires in COVID-19. Study-wide context: Researchers got acute and convalescent COVID-19 samples from the United States, Italy and Spain. Sources were T cells, B-cell-depleted T cells, or PBMCs; the material itself was cDNA or gDNA.

In the study's own analysis: Reference gene primer amplification yielded estimated nucleated cell counts. Only in-frame clones appear in the TCRdb table, and some are missing; sequencing was by immunoSEQ multiplex PCR. For V, J and clone size, that table is used; D and trimming come from the DNA. The table lists 130,000 or so clones, approximately 88% of them singletons. The TCR sequence derives from a man between 60 and 75 years old with active or convalescent COVID-19. The V call is TRBV18, the J call TRBJ1-5; 9 nucleotides align to TRBD1. Sequencing input: peripheral blood. The CDR3 region is CASSPRQGGNQPQHF. In DNA form, the CDR3 reads TGTGCCAGCTCACCCCGACAGGGGGGCAATCAGCCCCAGCATTTT.